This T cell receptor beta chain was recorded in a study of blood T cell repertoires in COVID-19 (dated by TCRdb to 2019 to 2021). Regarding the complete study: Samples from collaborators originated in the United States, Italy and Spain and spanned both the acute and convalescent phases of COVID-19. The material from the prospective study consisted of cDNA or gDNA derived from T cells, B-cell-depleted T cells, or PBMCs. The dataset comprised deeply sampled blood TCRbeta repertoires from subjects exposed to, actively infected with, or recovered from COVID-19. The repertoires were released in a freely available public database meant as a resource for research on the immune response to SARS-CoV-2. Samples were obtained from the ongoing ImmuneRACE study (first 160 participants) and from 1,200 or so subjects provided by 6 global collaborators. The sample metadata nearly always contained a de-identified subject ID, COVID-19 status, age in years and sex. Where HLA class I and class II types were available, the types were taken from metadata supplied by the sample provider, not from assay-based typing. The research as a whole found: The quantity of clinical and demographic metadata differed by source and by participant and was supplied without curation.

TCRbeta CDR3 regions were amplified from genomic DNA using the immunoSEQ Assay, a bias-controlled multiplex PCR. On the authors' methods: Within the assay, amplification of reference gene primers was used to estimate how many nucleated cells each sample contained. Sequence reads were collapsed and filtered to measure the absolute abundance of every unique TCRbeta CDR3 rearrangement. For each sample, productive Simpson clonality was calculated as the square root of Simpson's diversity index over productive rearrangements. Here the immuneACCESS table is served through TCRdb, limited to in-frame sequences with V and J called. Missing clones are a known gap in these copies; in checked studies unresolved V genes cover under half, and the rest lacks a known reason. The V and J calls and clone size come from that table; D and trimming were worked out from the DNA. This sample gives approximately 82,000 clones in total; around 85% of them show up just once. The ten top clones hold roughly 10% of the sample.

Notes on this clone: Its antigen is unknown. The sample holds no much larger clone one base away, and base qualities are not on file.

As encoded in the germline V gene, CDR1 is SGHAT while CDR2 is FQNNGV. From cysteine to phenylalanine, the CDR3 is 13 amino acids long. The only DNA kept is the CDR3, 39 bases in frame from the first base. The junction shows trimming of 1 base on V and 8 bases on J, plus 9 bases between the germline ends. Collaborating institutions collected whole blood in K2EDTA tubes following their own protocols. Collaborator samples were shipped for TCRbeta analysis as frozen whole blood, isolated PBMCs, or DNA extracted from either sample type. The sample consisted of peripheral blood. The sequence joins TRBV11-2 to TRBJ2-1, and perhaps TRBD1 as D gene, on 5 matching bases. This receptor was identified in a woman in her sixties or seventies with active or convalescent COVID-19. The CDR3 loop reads CASSLAGSDEQFF. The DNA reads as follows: TGTGCCAGCAGCTTAGCAGGGTCCGATGAGCAGTTCTTC. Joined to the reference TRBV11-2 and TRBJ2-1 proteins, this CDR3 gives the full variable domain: EAGVAQSPRYKIIEKRQSVAFWCNPISGHATLYWYQQILGQGPKLLIQFQNNGVVDDSQLPKDRFSAERLKGVDSTLKIQPAKLEDSAVYLCASSLAGSDEQFFGPGTRLTVL.